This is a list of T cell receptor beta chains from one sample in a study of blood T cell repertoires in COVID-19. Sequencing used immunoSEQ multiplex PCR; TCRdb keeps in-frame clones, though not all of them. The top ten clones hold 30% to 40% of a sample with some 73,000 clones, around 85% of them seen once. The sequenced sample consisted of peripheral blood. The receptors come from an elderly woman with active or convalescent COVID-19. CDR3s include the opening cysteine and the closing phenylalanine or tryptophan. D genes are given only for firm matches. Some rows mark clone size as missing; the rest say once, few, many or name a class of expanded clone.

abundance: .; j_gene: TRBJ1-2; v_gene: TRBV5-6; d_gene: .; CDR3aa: CASSLDVGTNYGYTF; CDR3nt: TGTGCCAGCAGCTTGGATGTCGGTACTAACTATGGCTACACCTTC
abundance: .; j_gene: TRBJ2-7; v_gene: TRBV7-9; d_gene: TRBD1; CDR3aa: CAILLNAGQGAYEQYF; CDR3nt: TGTGCCATCCTCCTAAACGCCGGGCAGGGGGCCTACGAGCAGTACTTC
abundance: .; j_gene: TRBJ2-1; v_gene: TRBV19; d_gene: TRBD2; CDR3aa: CASSHSGGASNEQFF; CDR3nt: TGTGCCAGTAGCCACAGCGGGGGGGCCAGCAATGAGCAGTTCTTC
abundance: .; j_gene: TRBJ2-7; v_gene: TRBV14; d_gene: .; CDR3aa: CASSRSMSAAYEQYF; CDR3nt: TGTGCCAGCAGCCGAAGTATGTCGGCGGCCTACGAGCAGTACTTC
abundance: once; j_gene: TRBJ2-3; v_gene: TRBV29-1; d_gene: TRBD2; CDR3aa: CSVEYSGGRTDTQYF; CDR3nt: TGCAGCGTTGAATATAGCGGGGGGAGGACAGATACGCAGTATTTT
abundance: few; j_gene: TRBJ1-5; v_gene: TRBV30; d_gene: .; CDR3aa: CAWSTESNQPQHF; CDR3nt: TGTGCCTGGAGCACTGAAAGCAATCAGCCCCAGCATTTT
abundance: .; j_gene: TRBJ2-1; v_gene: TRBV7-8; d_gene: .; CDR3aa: CASSSNRQGNNEQFF; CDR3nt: TGTGCCAGCAGTTCGAACCGGCAGGGGAACAATGAGCAGTTCTTC
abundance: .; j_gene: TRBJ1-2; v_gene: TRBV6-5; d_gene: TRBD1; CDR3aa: CASSPEGQTMKGYTF; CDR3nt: TGTGCCAGCAGCCCCGAGGGACAGACCATGAAAGGCTACACCTTC
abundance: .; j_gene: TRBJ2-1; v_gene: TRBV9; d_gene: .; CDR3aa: CASSSAGYFYNEQFF; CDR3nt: TGTGCCAGCAGCTCAGCGGGCTACTTCTACAATGAGCAGTTCTTC
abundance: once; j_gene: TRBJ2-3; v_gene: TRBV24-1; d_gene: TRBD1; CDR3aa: CATSPRQGAGTDTQYF; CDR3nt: TGTGCCACCAGCCCCCGACAGGGGGCCGGCACAGATACGCAGTATTTT
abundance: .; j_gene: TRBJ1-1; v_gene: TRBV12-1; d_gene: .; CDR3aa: CASRGEGKNTEAFF; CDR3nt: TGTGCCAGCCGGGGGGAGGGGAAGAACACTGAAGCTTTCTTT
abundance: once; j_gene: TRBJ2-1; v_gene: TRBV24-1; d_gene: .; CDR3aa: CATSEAGWGNEQFF; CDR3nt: TGTGCCACCAGTGAGGCAGGGTGGGGAAATGAGCAGTTCTTC
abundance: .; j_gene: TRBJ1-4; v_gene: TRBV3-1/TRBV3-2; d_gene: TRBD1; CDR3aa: CASSQDPGQEIF; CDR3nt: TGTGCCAGCAGCCAAGATCCGGGACAGGAGATTTTT
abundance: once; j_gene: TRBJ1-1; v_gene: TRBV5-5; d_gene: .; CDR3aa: CASSLWAGDTEAFF; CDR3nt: TGTGCCAGCAGCCTCTGGGCAGGGGACACTGAAGCTTTCTTT
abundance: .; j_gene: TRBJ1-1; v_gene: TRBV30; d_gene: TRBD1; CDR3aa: CAWRAGGNTEAFF; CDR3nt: TGTGCCTGGAGGGCAGGGGGCAACACTGAAGCTTTCTTT
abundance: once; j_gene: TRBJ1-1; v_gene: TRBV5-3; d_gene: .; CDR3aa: CARMVDGETEAFF; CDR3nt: TGTGCCAGAATGGTTGATGGGGAGACTGAAGCTTTCTTT
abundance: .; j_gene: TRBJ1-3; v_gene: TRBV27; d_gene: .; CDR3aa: CASSLRQGWNTIYF; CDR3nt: TGTGCCAGCAGTTTACGGCAGGGTTGGAACACCATATATTTT
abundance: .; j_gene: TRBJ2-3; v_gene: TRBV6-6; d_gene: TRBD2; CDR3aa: CASSWGLQRGAYTQYF; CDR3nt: TGTGCCAGCAGTTGGGGCTTGCAGCGGGGGGCTTATACGCAGTATTTT